Each of the 20 T cell receptor beta chains below was sequenced from the same sample in a study of T cells after posttransplantation cyclophosphamide. The repertoire was sequenced with immunoSEQ multiplex PCR; TCRdb's copy has only in-frame clones and lacks some. The sample has 51,000 or so clones; approximately 94% are singletons. Specimen: PBMCs. The receptors here all came from a woman aged 30 to 39 in good health and a related stem cell transplant donor.

Comment on this clone: Germline and junction disagree at one end, which may indicate a read error. This sequence joins TRBV7-3 and TRBJ1-1, with D hard to call. Per the germline V gene, CDR1 is SGHTA and CDR2 is FQGTGA. The CDR3 has 14 amino acids. CDR3 nucleotide sequence: TGTGCCAGCAGCTTAAGTCCCCAGAACGCTGAAGCTTTCTTT. Its protein product is CASSLSPQNAEAFF.

The rearrangement uses TRBV5-8 and TRBJ2-7; the D is unclear. This CDR3 comprises 13 residues. Per the germline V gene, CDR1 is SGHTS and CDR2 is YDEGEE. The V gene lost 0 bases and the J gene lost 0 bases, with 4 bases spanning the gap. CDR3 coding DNA: TGTGCCAGCAGCTTGGGACACTCCTACGAGCAGTACTTC. This encodes CASSLGHSYEQYF.

The V call is TRBV25-1, the J call TRBJ2-3, with D perhaps TRBD2 (7 bases). Germline CDR1 and CDR2: MGHDK and SYGVNS. There are 16 residues in the CDR3. Trimming took 0 bases from V and 5 from J, leaving 15 bases between them. The CDR3 here is CASSEYGGGAKDTQYF. CDR3 sequence (DNA): TGTGCCAGCAGTGAATATGGCGGGGGCGCGAAAGATACGCAGTATTTT.

CDR3 region: CASSKVGTDLTHTQYF. In DNA form, the CDR3 reads TGTGCCAGCAGCAAAGTAGGGACAGATCTCACACATACGCAGTATTTT. The chain uses TRBV21-1 and TRBJ2-3; TRBD1 was called by the table and not checked on the DNA. TRBV21-1 is recorded as a pseudogene. The CDR3 is 16 residues long.

Only a few counts were recorded for this clone. CDR3: CADTADSYEQYF. The CDR3, as DNA: TGTGCCGACACGGCAGACTCCTACGAGCAGTACTTC. V usage is TRBV7-9 and J usage is TRBJ2-7; no clear D gene. V gave up 11 bases and J gave up 0 bases, with 11 bases separating them. In germline, CDR1 is SEHNR, CDR2 FQNEAQ (reference sequence). The CDR3 length is 12 residues.

The V gene is TRBV10-3, the J gene TRBJ2-3; perhaps TRBD2 as D (6 bases). The ends were cut back, 6 bases at V and 0 bases at J, with 13 bases in the middle. The CDR3 has 15 residues. Germline V gene lookup returns CDR1 ENHRY and CDR2 SYGVKD. The CDR3 protein is CAIREGASSTDTQYF. The CDR3, as DNA: TGTGCCATCAGGGAGGGAGCGTCTAGCACAGATACGCAGTATTTT.

V and J are TRBV2 and TRBJ1-2; D perhaps matches TRBD1 (6 bases). V dropped 6 bases and J dropped 2 bases, with 7 bases sitting between them. This CDR3 region has 12 residues. Looked up from germline, CDR1 is SNHLY and CDR2 is FYNNEI. The CDR3, as DNA: TGTGCCAGCAGGGGACAAAACTATGGCTACACCTTC. Amino acids: CASRGQNYGYTF.

The chain joins TRBV6-6 to TRBJ2-3, with D possibly matching TRBD2 (5 bases). Germline lookup yields CDR1 MNHNY and CDR2 SVGAGI (reference sequence). The ends were cut back, 2 bases at V and 6 bases at J, with 9 bases in the middle. The CDR3 totals 13 residues. The CDR3 DNA is TGTGCCAGCAGTTACGACTACGGGGATACGCAGTATTTT. The encoded protein is CASSYDYGDTQYF.

The chain links TRBV7-9 to TRBJ2-7, with 12 positions matching TRBD1. Germline loops: CDR1 SEHNR, CDR2 FQNEAQ (reference sequence). J lost 6 bases, V lost 0 bases, and 3 bases had no gene match. CDR3 size: 15 residues. The CDR3 sequence: CASSLALGQGAEQYF. The CDR3 coding sequence is TGTGCCAGCAGCTTAGCGCTGGGACAGGGGGCCGAGCAGTACTTC.

The gene calls are TRBV30 and TRBJ2-3, with D maybe TRBD1 (5 bases). The CDR3 is made up of 13 amino acids. V was pared by 0 bases and J by 3 bases, with 7 bases between. Per the germline V gene, CDR1 is GTSNPN and CDR2 is SVGIG (reference sequence). The CDR3 protein is CAWSVPGTDTQYF. Here the CDR3 DNA reads TGTGCCTGGAGTGTACCAGGGACAGATACGCAGTATTTT.

The gene calls are TRBV7-2 and TRBJ2-2; 7 bases agree with TRBD1. Trimming took 5 bases from V and 4 from J; bases not matched to a gene: 10. CDR1 and CDR2 (germline): SGHTA, FQGNSA. The CDR3 runs 16 residues. CDR3 DNA sequence: TGTGCCAGCAGCCCTCGGGACAGTCAACCCACCGGGGAGCTGTTTTTT. Its protein is CASSPRDSQPTGELFF.

The chain carries TRBV19 and TRBJ1-6; possible D gene TRBD1, 6 bases. The CDR3 has 13 amino acids. V lost 8 bases, J lost 6 bases, and 11 bases lay in between. The germline V gene encodes CDR1 LNHDA and CDR2 SQIVND (reference sequence). CDR3 nucleotides: TGTGCCAGTGTCGGACAGTTTAATTCACCCCTCCACTTT. Protein sequence: CASVGQFNSPLHF.

The chain combines TRBV30 with TRBJ2-5; possibly TRBD1 for D (6 bases). Trimming took 5 bases from V and 0 from J, leaving 10 bases between them. CDR1 and CDR2 from the germline V gene are GTSNPN and SVGIG (reference sequence). CDR3 length: 13 amino acids. In nucleotides, the CDR3 is TGTGCCTGGTCTACAGGGAACCAAGAGACCCAGTACTTC. Its protein product is CAWSTGNQETQYF.

The rearrangement uses TRBV15 and TRBJ2-7; perhaps TRBD1 as D (5 bases). The CDR3 totals 14 residues. V dropped 0 bases and J dropped 6 bases, with 12 bases sitting between them. Germline V gene lookup returns CDR1 LNHNV and CDR2 YYDKDF (reference sequence). The CDR3 DNA is TGTGCCACCAGCAGAGATATAGGGGCCGGCGAGCAGTACTTC. Amino acid sequence: CATSRDIGAGEQYF.

This chain joins TRBV7-2 and TRBJ2-5; 10 positions agree with TRBD1. This CDR3 is 18 amino acids long. V dropped 1 base and J dropped 5; count of bases not matched to a gene: 13. The V gene's germline CDR1 is SGHTA and CDR2 FQGNSA. The CDR3 is CASSLVAPGQGSGETQYF. The DNA of the CDR3 is TGTGCCAGCAGCTTAGTCGCGCCGGGACAGGGGTCTGGTGAGACCCAGTACTTC. Based on the CDR3 plus reference TRBV7-2 and TRBJ2-5, the full variable domain is GAGVSQSPSNKVTEKGKDVELRCDPISGHTALYWYRQSLGQGLEFLIYFQGNSAPDKSGLPSDRFSAERTGGSVSTLTIQRTQQEDSAVYLCASSLVAPGQGSGETQYFGPGTRLLVL.

CDR3 coding DNA: TGTGCCAGCAGCTTAGGACAAGGTAATGAGCAGTTCTTC. This gives the protein CASSLGQGNEQFF. V usage is TRBV4-2 and J usage is TRBJ2-1; D may be TRBD1 (5 bases). Trimming stripped 5 bases from V and 7 bases from J, with 12 bases between. Germline assignment: CDR1 LGHNA and CDR2 YNFKEQ. CDR3 size: 13 residues.

This clone showed up just once. The chain recombines TRBV30 with TRBJ1-2, with no clear D. Trimming removed 1 base from V and 9 bases from J, with 15 bases in between. This CDR3 contains 13 residues. CDR1 is GTSNPN and CDR2 is SVGIG in the germline V gene (reference sequence). DNA of the CDR3: TGTGCCTGGAGTGAGAGTCCCGTCTCCCGCTACACCTTC. This gives the protein CAWSESPVSRYTF.

The V and J genes are TRBV19 and TRBJ1-2, with D possibly matching TRBD1 (5 bases). The ends were cut back, 4 bases at V and 2 bases at J, with 11 bases in the middle. Germline lookup yields CDR1 LNHDA and CDR2 SQIVND (reference sequence). The CDR3 extends over 14 amino acids. The CDR3: CASSTQGANYGYTF. CDR3 DNA: TGTGCCAGTAGTACGCAGGGTGCCAACTATGGCTACACCTTC.

The rearrangement joins TRBV10-2 to TRBJ2-3; 7 bases match TRBD2. Trimming removed 4 bases from V and 0 bases from J; junction bases left unmatched: 4. Germline V CDR1 and CDR2: WSHSY, SAAADI. The CDR3 is 15 residues long. This chain's CDR3 is CASSGGGGSTDTQYF. The DNA for the CDR3 is TGCGCCAGCAGTGGGGGCGGGGGAAGCACAGATACGCAGTATTTT.

The chain recombines TRBV4-2 with TRBJ1-2; 11 bases align to TRBD1. Germline trimming cut 4 bases from V and 6 bases from J; bases unmatched to any gene: 7. The CDR3 totals 15 residues. Germline CDR1 and CDR2: LGHNA and YNFKEQ. This CDR3 is CASSPGDRGFNGYTF. Here the CDR3 DNA reads TGTGCCAGCAGCCCGGGGGACAGGGGGTTTAATGGCTACACCTTC.